The 6 T cell receptor beta chains below come from one sample, sequenced in a study of T cells in Graves' hyperthyroidism and ophthalmopathy. Authors of the study amplified TCR beta CDR3 regions from RNA transcripts. An initial round of RT-PCR targeting the TCR CDR3 relied on the HTBI primer set. TCRdb independently ran MiXCR on the multiplex PCR reads; one entry per CDR3 protein. The table records about 400,000 distinct CDR3 sequences, 13% to 15% of them present only once. Source material: blood. The receptors were gathered from a woman younger than 45 with Graves' ophthalmopathy.

This clonotype came up many times. The chain carries TRBV7-2 and TRBJ2-5; no definite D call. Germline lookup yields CDR1 SGHTA and CDR2 FQGNSA. The CDR3 consists of 13 residues. V lost 4 bases and J lost 3, with 9 bases in between. As DNA, the CDR3 is TGTGCCAGCAGCTCCTATACGAAAGAGACCCAGTACTTC. The encoded protein is CASSSYTKETQYF.

This clonotype was seen only a few times. The V gene is TRBV6-1, the J gene TRBJ1-1, with D hard to call. The germline V gene encodes CDR1 MNHNS and CDR2 SASEGT. Deletions cut 7 bases from V and 7 bases from J, with 19 bases between. The CDR3 spans 14 residues. The CDR3 loop reads CASNQGPRLGEAFF. CDR3 sequence (DNA): TGTGCCAGCAACCAAGGGCCCAGGTTGGGTGAAGCTTTCTTT.

Turning to this clonotype: One base away lies a much larger clone, so this may be a sequencing read error. The chain recombines TRBV4-1 with TRBJ1-5; no clear D gene. The J call is doubtful: the DNA matches TRBJ2-3 better. The CDR3 loop spans 15 amino acids. Germline V gives CDR1 MGHRA, CDR2 YSYEKL. The CDR3 nucleotides read TGCGCCAGCAGCCAAGTTGGGTCGGTTAATCAGCCCCAGTATTTT. Residues: CASSQVGSVNQPQYF.

The sample holds many counts of this clonotype. CDR3 sequence reads: CASSPTDLGTSGANVLTF. CDR3 sequence (DNA): TGTGCCAGCAGCCCGACAGATTTGGGAACCTCTGGGGCCAACGTCCTGACTTTC. V and J are TRBV28 and TRBJ2-6, with D tentatively TRBD1 (5 bases). Per germline, CDR1 MDHEN and CDR2 SYDVKM. This CDR3 has 18 residues. The V and J ends lost 6 bases and 0 bases respectively, with 18 bases between them.

This clonotype was seen many times. The chain recombines TRBV7-3 with TRBJ2-2; TRBD2 matches 10 bases. The CDR3 consists of 15 residues. V was clipped by 5 bases and J by 8 bases; unmatched bases: 8. The germline gives CDR1 SGHTA, CDR2 FQGTGA. The CDR3 is CASSETSGVPGELFF. CDR3 coding DNA: TGTGCCAGCAGCGAAACTAGCGGGGTACCTGGGGAGCTGTTTTTT.

This clonotype has at least ten counts. The rearrangement uses TRBV12-3 or TRBV12-4 and TRBJ2-1, with unresolved D. Between the trimmed V and J ends, which lost 8 bases and 8 bases, there was a span of 10 bases. There are 11 residues in the CDR3. The CDR3: CASAFPDEQFF. DNA of the CDR3: TGTGCCAGCGCGTTCCCGGATGAGCAGTTCTTC.